This passage covers 8 T cell receptor beta chains from one sample sequenced in a study of blood T cell repertoires in COVID-19. Sequenced by immunoSEQ multiplex PCR; TCRdb stores in-frame clones only, minus some. In the table there are about 210,000 clones, 84% of which are singletons. The sequenced material came from peripheral blood. These receptors were obtained from a woman in her forties or fifties with active or convalescent COVID-19.

This chain connects TRBV10-3 to TRBJ2-5, with 9 bases aligning to TRBD1. The CDR3 has 19 amino acids. The trim removed 5 bases at V and 0 bases at J, leaving 16 bases unmatched. The germline gives CDR1 ENHRY, CDR2 SYGVKD. CDR3 bases: TGTGCCATCAGTAATACCGGGACAGGGAAAGTAAGGGACCAAGAGACCCAGTACTTC. Translated, it gives CAISNTGTGKVRDQETQYF.

The chain carries TRBV6-6 and TRBJ1-5, with 7 bases aligning to TRBD1. The CDR3 sequence is 15 residues long. CDR1 and CDR2 from the germline V gene are MNHNY and SVGAGI (reference sequence). J gave up 3 bases and V 2 bases, and 4 bases lay outside the gene matches. CDR3 sequence reads: CASSYEGQVNQPQHF. The DNA for the CDR3 is TGTGCCAGCAGTTACGAAGGACAGGTCAATCAGCCCCAGCATTTT.

This chain links TRBV6-1 with TRBJ1-4, with D maybe TRBD1 (5 bases). V dropped 1 base and J dropped 2 bases, with 8 bases sitting between them. Germline CDR1 reads MNHNS; CDR2 reads SASEGT. This CDR3 is 15 amino acids long. In DNA form, the CDR3 reads TGTGCCAGCAGTGAAGAGGCAGGGACTAATGAAAAACTGTTTTTT. It is translated as CASSEEAGTNEKLFF.

The rearrangement uses TRBV24-1 and TRBJ2-2, with no clear D. CDR3 length: 16 residues. Per germline, CDR1 KGHDR and CDR2 SFDVKD. Trimming cost V 2 bases and J 0 bases, with 9 bases left between them. The CDR3 DNA follows: TGTGCCACCAGTGATTCTGTAACAACGAACACCGGGGAGCTGTTTTTT. It is translated as CATSDSVTTNTGELFF.

The chain couples TRBV19 to TRBJ1-5; a weak D match, TRBD1 (6 bases). This CDR3 contains 14 residues. Trimming took off 8 bases at V and 3 bases at J, with 14 bases between the two ends. Germline V gene sequence: CDR1 LNHDA, CDR2 SQIVND (reference sequence). This CDR3 is CASSGAMANQPQHF. The CDR3 DNA is TGTGCCAGTTCAGGGGCTATGGCCAATCAGCCCCAGCATTTT.

The chain carries TRBV4-1 and TRBJ1-2; 8 bases align to TRBD1. The length of the CDR3 is 14 residues. Germline CDR1 is MGHRA and CDR2 is YSYEKL. J gave up 4 bases and V 4 bases, and 5 bases lay outside the gene matches. This CDR3 reads CASSRGTGLYGYTF. CDR3 bases: TGCGCCAGCAGCCGGGGGACAGGACTCTATGGCTACACCTTC.

The CDR3 DNA sequence: TGTGCCAGCAGCCCCCCCCCTTGGGGCAGCAGCCTATATAGCAATCAGCCCCAGCATTTT. It is translated as CASSPPPWGSSLYSNQPQHF. The chain is built from TRBV3-1 (or the pseudogene TRBV3-2) and TRBJ1-5; D is possibly TRBD1 (5 bases). V lost 4 bases to trimming and J lost 0 bases, with 25 bases between them. In germline, CDR1 is LGHDT, CDR2 YNNKEL (reference sequence). This CDR3 contains 20 residues.

This sequence joins TRBV28 and TRBJ2-3; 10 bases fit TRBD2. The J segment lost 5 bases and the V segment lost 3 bases, leaving 2 bases of the junction unmatched. Germline CDR1 MDHEN, CDR2 SYDVKM. This CDR3 region has 14 residues. The CDR3 here is CASSFRLAGDTQYF. In nucleotides, the CDR3 is TGTGCCAGCAGTTTTCGACTAGCGGGAGATACGCAGTATTTT.